This T cell receptor beta chain comes out of a study of blood T cell repertoires in COVID-19. The overall study: Donors in the United States, Italy and Spain gave samples during acute or convalescent COVID-19.

The table came from immunoSEQ multiplex PCR; TCRdb's copy has only in-frame clones and leaves some out. The table records under 300,000 clones, around 90% of them present only once. CDR1 and CDR2 (germline): MNHNS, SASEGT. The CDR3 runs 15 residues. Trimming left V 3 bases short and J 0 bases short, with 8 bases between. The TCR sequence derives from a woman between 18 and 30 years old who had recovered from COVID-19. This chain joins TRBV6-1 and TRBJ1-4; the D is unclear. Input material: PBMCs or T cells enriched from blood (not recorded which). The CDR3 loop reads CASSDSVSTNEKLFF. The CDR3 DNA reads TGTGCCAGCAGTGATTCGGTTTCAACTAATGAAAAACTGTTTTTT.